This T cell receptor (beta chain) originates from a study of T cell responses to AZD1222 COVID-19 vaccine. Here immunoSEQ multiplex PCR was the method, and the copy in TCRdb shows in-frame clones only, minus some. The sample holds 200,000 to 250,000 clones; around 93% are singletons and the top ten take roughly 1%. CDR3 size: 13 residues. The germline V gene has CDR1 MNHEY and CDR2 SVGAGI. Trimming cost V 4 bases and J 8 bases, with 14 bases left between them. This TCR came from an adult in good health. The specimen comprised peripheral blood, sampled on day 0 of MenACWY control vaccination. The chain couples TRBV6-5 to TRBJ1-2; D perhaps matches TRBD1 (6 bases). Here the CDR3 reads CASSSEDSSGYTF. In DNA form, the CDR3 reads TGTGCCAGCAGTTCCGAGGACAGTTCCGGCTACACCTTC.